This T cell receptor (beta chain) was sequenced for a study of shared clonotypes between healthy human individuals. Study outcomes and limitations: The researchers took only blood, and tissue repertoires probably look different.

TCRdb keeps only in-frame clones here, not all; method: immunoSEQ multiplex PCR. The sample yields 550,000 to 600,000 clones, nearly 98% seen once. With regard to this clone: Its antigen is not identified.

CD45RO-negative, CCR7-positively selected cells formed the naive CD8 fraction, excluding terminally differentiated effector memory CD45RA+ cells. The germline V gene has CDR1 SGHAT and CDR2 FQNNGV. V was pared by 5 bases and J by 2 bases, with 13 bases between. CDR3 length: 14 residues. This receptor was taken from a young man in good health. The chain recombines TRBV11-2 with TRBJ2-7; tentatively, D is TRBD2 (7 bases). The specimen sequenced was naive CD8+ T cells sorted from blood. This CDR3 reads CASSLQGGAYEQYF. The CDR3, as DNA: TGTGCCAGCAGCCTGCAAGGGGGGGCCTACGAGCAGTACTTC.